This TCR beta chain was documented in a study of shared clonotypes between healthy human individuals. V was trimmed by 6 bases and J by 1 base, leaving 18 bases between them. Germline loops: CDR1 MDHEN, CDR2 SYDVKM. This CDR3 has 16 residues. Clones were sequenced by immunoSEQ multiplex PCR, and TCRdb holds only the in-frame ones, with some missing. The sample includes 180,000 or so clones, 90% to 95% seen only once; the top ten take about 0.07%. Specimen: naive CD4+ T cells sorted from blood. Subset described: CD45RA+ positively selected. J is TRBJ2-5 and V is TRBV28; D call uncertain. The TCR was taken from a woman in her twenties or thirties in good health. In DNA, the CDR3 is TGTGCCAGCAGCCCATTGTTTCTCCTATCCCAAGAGACCCAGTACTTC. Translation: CASSPLFLLSQETQYF.